This T cell receptor beta chain is drawn from a study of blood T cell repertoires in COVID-19. As for the study in general: The United States, Italy and Spain supplied acute and convalescent COVID-19 samples.

The V gene's germline CDR1 is SNHLY and CDR2 FYNNEI. The V gene end was trimmed by 0 bases and the J gene end by 5 bases; junction bases not matched to a gene: 1. This CDR3 comprises 14 residues. The repertoire was sequenced with immunoSEQ multiplex PCR; TCRdb's copy has only in-frame clones and lacks some. Here the sample spans over 250,000 clones, 80% to 90% being singletons. The gene calls are TRBV2 and TRBJ2-1; TRBD1 aligns across 7 bases. Material for sequencing was peripheral blood. The clonotype originates from a woman between 45 and 60 years old with acute or convalescent COVID-19. The CDR3, as DNA: TGTGCCAGCAGTGAAGCGGGGACAGACAATGAGCAGTTCTTC. Translation gives CASSEAGTDNEQFF.